A single sample gave rise to the 2 T cell receptor beta chains below, sequenced in a study of T-cell reconstitution after alpha-beta-depleted transplantation in children. It was with unique molecular identifiers that the TCRbeta library was prepared. TCRdb reanalysed the PCR reads using MiXCR and keeps one entry per CDR3 protein. The sample has some 840,000 distinct CDR3 sequences; 15% to 20% are singletons. The sample in question was PBMCs, mostly from graft donor cells, obtained 360 days after TCRalphabeta/CD19-depleted stem cell transplant. The receptors shown here come from a male patient younger than 18 who had a stem cell transplant for acute lymphoblastic leukemia, so the T cells may come from the graft donor.

This clonotype has just a few counts. This chain uses TRBV19 with TRBJ1-2; a possible D gene is TRBD1 (6 bases). Germline CDR1 and CDR2: LNHDA and SQIVND (reference sequence). With 4 bases removed from V and 3 bases from J, the gap between germline ends came to 18 bases. This CDR3 has 16 residues. This CDR3 reads CASSRQADSLYYGYTF. DNA for the CDR3: TGTGCCAGTAGTAGGCAAGCGGACAGCCTATACTATGGCTACACCTTC.

This clonotype showed up many times. The genes are TRBV14 and TRBJ2-2; 7 nucleotides match TRBD1. The CDR3 has 17 residues. Trimming cost V 4 bases and J 3 bases; bases outside gene matches: 11. CDR1 and CDR2 (germline): SGHDN, FVKESK. The CDR3 DNA follows: TGTGCCAGCAGCCTTTACCCCTCAGGGGGATACACCGGGGAGCTGTTTTTT. It is translated as CASSLYPSGGYTGELFF.